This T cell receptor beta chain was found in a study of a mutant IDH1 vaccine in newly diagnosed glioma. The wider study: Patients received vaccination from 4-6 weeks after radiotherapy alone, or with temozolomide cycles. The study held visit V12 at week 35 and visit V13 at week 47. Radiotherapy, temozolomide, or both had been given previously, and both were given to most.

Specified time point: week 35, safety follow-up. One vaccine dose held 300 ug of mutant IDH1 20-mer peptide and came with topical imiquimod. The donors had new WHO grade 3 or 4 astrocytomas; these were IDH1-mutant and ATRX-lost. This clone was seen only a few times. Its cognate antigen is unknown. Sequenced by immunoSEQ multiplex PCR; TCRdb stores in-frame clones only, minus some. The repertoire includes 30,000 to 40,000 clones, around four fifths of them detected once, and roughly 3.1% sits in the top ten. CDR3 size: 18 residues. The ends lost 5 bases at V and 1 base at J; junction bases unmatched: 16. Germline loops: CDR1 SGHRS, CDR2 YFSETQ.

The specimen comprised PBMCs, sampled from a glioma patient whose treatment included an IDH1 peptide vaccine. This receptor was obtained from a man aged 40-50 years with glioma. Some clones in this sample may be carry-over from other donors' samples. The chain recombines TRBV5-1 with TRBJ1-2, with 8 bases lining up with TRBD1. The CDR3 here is CASRPPGQEGLFNYGYTF. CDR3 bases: TGCGCCAGCAGACCTCCGGGACAGGAAGGGTTGTTTAACTATGGCTACACCTTC.